The clone carrying this TCR beta chain came up once. Its antigen is not identified. These data originate in a study of T cell responses to AZD1222 COVID-19 vaccine. Study-wide findings and caveats: The study reported that nearly half of spike-specific TCRs target unmutated variant regions. Repertoires were obtained only post-peak T cell response. Recipients of two AZD1222 doses showed rising Spike-specific TCR breadth and depth.

Profiled with immunoSEQ multiplex PCR; TCRdb holds only in-frame clones, not every one. The repertoire has more than 95,000 clones, 88% of them found once; the top ten carry roughly 9.2%. The sample was peripheral blood, taken on day 0 of AZD1222 vaccination. The origin of this receptor is an adult in good health.

CDR3 protein: CASSPGTGERNYGYTF. The CDR3 DNA sequence: TGTGCCAGCAGCCCCGGGACGGGCGAGAGGAACTATGGCTACACCTTC. The V call is TRBV11-1, the J call TRBJ1-2; TRBD1 might be the D (5 bases). V was pared by 5 bases and J by 2 bases, with 18 bases between. The CDR3 is made up of 16 amino acids. Germline-derived CDR1 and CDR2 are SGHAT and FQDESV (reference sequence). The variable domain in full, with the rest retrieved from reference TRBV11-1 and TRBJ1-2, is EAEVAQSPRYKITEKSQAVAFWCDPISGHATLYWYRQILGQGPELLVQFQDESVVDDSQLPKDRFSAERLKGVDSTLKIQPAELGDSAMYLCASSPGTGERNYGYTFGSGTRLTVV.